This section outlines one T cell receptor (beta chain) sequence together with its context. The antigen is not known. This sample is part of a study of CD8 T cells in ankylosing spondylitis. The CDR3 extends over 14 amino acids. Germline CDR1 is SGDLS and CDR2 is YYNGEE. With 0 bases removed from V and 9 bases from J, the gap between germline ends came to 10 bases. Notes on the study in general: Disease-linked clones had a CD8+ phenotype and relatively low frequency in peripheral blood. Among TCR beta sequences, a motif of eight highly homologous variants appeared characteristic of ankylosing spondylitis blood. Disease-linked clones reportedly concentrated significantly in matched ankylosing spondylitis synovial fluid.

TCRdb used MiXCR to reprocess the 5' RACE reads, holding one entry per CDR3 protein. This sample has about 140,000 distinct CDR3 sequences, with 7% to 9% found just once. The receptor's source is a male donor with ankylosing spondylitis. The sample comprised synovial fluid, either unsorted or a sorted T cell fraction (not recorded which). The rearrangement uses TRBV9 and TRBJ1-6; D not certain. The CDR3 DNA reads TGTGCCAGCAGCGTAGCAGGTGCAGTTTCACCCCTCCACTTT. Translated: CASSVAGAVSPLHF. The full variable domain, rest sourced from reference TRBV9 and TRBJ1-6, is DSGVTQTPKHLITATGQRVTLRCSPRSGDLSVYWYQQSLDQGLQFLIQYYNGEERAKGNILERFSAQQFPDLHSELNLSSLELGDSALYFCASSVAGAVSPLHFGNGTRLTVT.